Following are 27 T cell receptor beta chains from one sample sequenced in a study of blood T cell repertoires in COVID-19. This table comes from immunoSEQ multiplex PCR, and its TCRdb copy is limited to in-frame clones, with some not included. This sample yields around 62,000 clones, of which roughly 85% are seen a single time; more than 20% belongs to the top ten. Source material: peripheral blood. Receptor source: a man aged 50 to 59 with acute or convalescent COVID-19.

This chain connects TRBV27 to TRBJ2-7, with D hard to call. The CDR3 totals 15 residues. Trimming left V 2 bases short and J 5 bases short, with 16 bases between. CDR1 and CDR2 (germline): MNHEY, SMNVEV (reference sequence). The CDR3 DNA reads TGTGCCAGCAGTTTAACGGCCGGCCTCCGGGACGAGCAGTACTTC. Translated, it gives CASSLTAGLRDEQYF.

The J gene is TRBJ1-5, the V gene TRBV28, with D maybe TRBD1 (6 bases). The V end was cut by 2 bases, the J end by 7 bases, with 15 bases between. Per germline, CDR1 MDHEN and CDR2 SYDVKM. The CDR3 sequence is 15 residues long. The CDR3 sequence: CASSLRQGKEQPQHF. DNA of the CDR3: TGTGCCAGCAGTTTAAGGCAGGGGAAGGAGCAGCCCCAGCATTTT.

V and J are TRBV5-8 and TRBJ2-3; the D gene is possibly TRBD1 (5 bases). V lost 4 bases and J lost 3, with 15 bases in between. This CDR3 has 15 residues. From germline, CDR1 is SGHTS and CDR2 YDEGEE. CDR3 region: CASSHGQGSTDTQYF. Written as DNA, the CDR3 is TGTGCCAGCAGCCACGGGCAGGGCTCGACAGATACGCAGTATTTT.

The gene calls are TRBV29-1 and TRBJ2-5; 9 bases match TRBD1. The J segment lost 3 bases and the V segment lost 6 bases, leaving 8 bases of the junction unmatched. Germline V gene lookup returns CDR1 SQVTM and CDR2 ANQGSEA. The CDR3 length is 14 residues. The DNA for the CDR3 is TGCAGCGTAAGGGACAGGGAGGGAAAAGAGACCCAGTACTTC. Encoded protein: CSVRDREGKETQYF. Combining the CDR3 with reference TRBV29-1 and TRBJ2-5 gives the whole variable domain SAVISQKPSRDICQRGTSLTIQCQVDSQVTMMFWYRQQPGQSLTLIATANQGSEATYESGFVIDKFPISRPNLTFSTLTVSNMSPEDSSIYLCSVRDREGKETQYFGPGTRLLVL.

The CDR3, as DNA: TGTGCCACTGGTAAAAGGGGGACAGGATTCGATGGCTACACCTTC. Its translation: CATGKRGTGFDGYTF. The rearrangement uses TRBV5-5 and TRBJ1-2, with 8 bases matching TRBD1. The CDR3 length is 15 residues. V dropped 9 bases and J dropped 6; count of bases not matched to a gene: 16. Looked up from germline, CDR1 is SGHKS and CDR2 is YYEKEE (reference sequence). The full variable domain, in which reference TRBV5-5 and TRBJ1-2 provide the parts outside the CDR3, is DAGVTQSPTHLIKTRGQQVTLRCSPISGHKSVSWYQQVLGQGPQFIFQYYEKEERGRGNFPDRFSARQFPNYSSELNVNALLLGDSALYLCATGKRGTGFDGYTFGSGTRLTVV.

The rearrangement uses TRBV15 and TRBJ1-5; no clear D. Germline loops: CDR1 LNHNV, CDR2 YYDKDF (reference sequence). The CDR3 is made up of 14 amino acids. V lost 5 bases to trimming and J lost 0 bases, with 8 bases between them. The CDR3 sequence: CATSGQYSNQPQHF. In DNA form, the CDR3 reads TGTGCCACCAGCGGTCAGTATAGCAATCAGCCCCAGCATTTT.

The CDR3 is CASSYDGYNEQFF. The CDR3 coding sequence is TGTGCCAGCAGTTATGACGGGTACAATGAGCAGTTCTTC. V and J are TRBV6-5 and TRBJ2-1, with D uncertain. CDR1 and CDR2 (germline): MNHEY, SVGAGI. V was cut by 3 bases and J by 4 bases, with 7 bases left in between. The CDR3 contains 13 residues.

J is TRBJ1-6 and V is TRBV2; the match to TRBD1 covers 9 bases. CDR1 is SNHLY, CDR2 FYNNEI, per germline. The V and J ends lost 6 bases and 6 bases, in that order; junction bases with no gene match: 9. The CDR3 extends over 16 amino acids. The DNA for the CDR3 is TGTGCCAGCAGGGAAACAGGGGGCGTTAGTAATTCACCCCTCCACTTT. Amino acids: CASRETGGVSNSPLHF.

V usage is TRBV7-8 and J usage is TRBJ1-1; D is uncertain. This CDR3 is built from 13 residues. CDR1 and CDR2 (germline): SGHVS, FQNEAQ. Trimming took 1 base from V and 4 from J, leaving 7 bases between them. CDR3 DNA: TGTGCCAGCAGCTTAGACCTAGGCACTGAAGCTTTCTTT. Amino acid sequence: CASSLDLGTEAFF.

The chain links TRBV5-6 to TRBJ2-3, with D maybe TRBD1 (5 bases). CDR1 is SGHDT, CDR2 YYEEEE, per germline. The V end was cut by 0 bases, the J end by 2 bases, with 10 bases between. This CDR3 has 15 residues. The CDR3 loop reads CASSLGTDNTDTQYF. CDR3 nucleotides: TGTGCCAGCAGCTTGGGGACGGACAACACAGATACGCAGTATTTT.

This chain connects TRBV5-4 to TRBJ1-2; the D gene is possibly TRBD1 (6 bases). The CDR3 is 16 residues long. CDR1 is SGHNT and CDR2 is YYREEE in the germline V gene (reference sequence). With 2 bases removed from V and 2 bases from J, the gap between germline ends came to 16 bases. This chain's CDR3 is CASSFLLSTGNYGYTF. Written as DNA, the CDR3 is TGTGCCAGCAGCTTCCTCCTGAGTACAGGGAACTATGGCTACACCTTC.

The V and J genes are TRBV5-1 and TRBJ2-1, with 14 bases fitting TRBD2. Germline V gene lookup returns CDR1 SGHRS and CDR2 YFSETQ. This CDR3 spans 18 amino acids. Trimming removed 0 bases from V and 1 base from J; junction bases left unmatched: 3. CDR3 in DNA: TGCGCCAGCAGCTTGGCCGGACTAGCGGGGGGTTCCTACAATGAGCAGTTCTTC. Its protein is CASSLAGLAGGSYNEQFF.

This clone was seen a single time. This chain joins TRBV19 and TRBJ1-6, with 8 bases aligning to TRBD1. V was clipped by 7 bases and J by 0 bases; unmatched bases: 11. The CDR3 length is 18 residues. The germline gives CDR1 LNHDA, CDR2 SQIVND (reference sequence). CDR3 protein: CASNGGQGMGSYNSPLHF. DNA for the CDR3: TGTGCCAGTAATGGAGGACAGGGTATGGGCTCCTATAATTCACCCCTCCACTTT.

J is TRBJ1-1 and V is TRBV7-2; D gene unclear. The germline gives CDR1 SGHTA, CDR2 FQGNSA. With 2 bases removed from V and 2 bases from J, the gap between germline ends came to 9 bases. The CDR3 consists of 14 residues. The CDR3 DNA reads as TGTGCCAGCAGCTTAATTGTAGCTAACACTGAAGCTTTCTTT. It yields the protein CASSLIVANTEAFF.

The chain is built from TRBV15 and TRBJ1-2; TRBD1 is a possible D gene (5 bases). V was cut by 0 bases and J by 2 bases, with 16 bases left in between. This CDR3 contains 17 residues. Germline V CDR1 and CDR2: LNHNV, YYDKDF (reference sequence). The DNA for the CDR3 is TGTGCCACCAGCAGAGATCTGTGGGACGGGAGAAACTATGGCTACACCTTC. It is translated as CATSRDLWDGRNYGYTF.

The chain recombines TRBV4-1 with TRBJ2-5; weak D call: TRBD1 (6 bases). V was pared by 1 base and J by 3 bases, with 12 bases between. CDR3 length: 15 amino acids. Germline-derived CDR1 and CDR2 are MGHRA and YSYEKL. CDR3 DNA: TGCGCCAGCAGCCAAGGAGGTCACAGGGAAGAGACCCAGTACTTC. Its translation: CASSQGGHREETQYF.

The gene calls are TRBV9 and TRBJ2-3, with D maybe TRBD2 (5 bases). Trimming pared 0 bases from V and 2 bases from J, leaving 13 bases between. CDR3 size: 16 residues. The germline CDR1 and CDR2 sequences are SGDLS and YYNGEE. CDR3 in DNA: TGTGCCAGCAGCGTAGTTACCGGGGAGAACACAGATACGCAGTATTTT. Residues: CASSVVTGENTDTQYF.

V usage is TRBV11-2 and J usage is TRBJ2-7; no firm D call. With 3 bases removed from V and 3 bases from J, the gap between germline ends came to 3 bases. Germline loops: CDR1 SGHAT, CDR2 FQNNGV. The CDR3 is 11 amino acids. As DNA, the CDR3 is TGTGCCAGCAGCTTTCACTACGAGCAGTACGTC. Amino acids: CASSFHYEQYV.

The chain carries TRBV12-3 or TRBV12-4 and TRBJ1-5; maybe TRBD1 (5 bases). The V end was cut by 1 base, the J end by 9 bases, with 7 bases between. CDR3 length equals 12 residues. The CDR3 protein is CASSLGRGPQHF. The CDR3 DNA is TGTGCCAGCAGTTTAGGTAGGGGGCCCCAGCATTTT.

The chain carries TRBV5-1 and TRBJ2-7, with a weak D call TRBD2 (6 bases). The CDR3 length is 16 residues. Trimming took off 4 bases at V and 2 bases at J, with 19 bases between the two ends. Per the germline V gene, CDR1 is SGHRS and CDR2 is YFSETQ. CDR3 loop: CASSEGGSRVTYEQYF. The CDR3 DNA reads TGCGCCAGCAGCGAAGGAGGGAGCAGAGTCACCTACGAGCAGTACTTC.

This chain links TRBV2 with TRBJ2-5; 11 bases fit TRBD2. The CDR3 length is 14 residues. Germline-derived CDR1 and CDR2 are SNHLY and FYNNEI. The junction had 6 bases not matched to a gene; V was cut back by 8 bases and J by 4 bases. The CDR3 region has the DNA TGTGCCAGCGCACCGGGACTAGCGGTAGAGACCCAGTACTTC. This codes for CASAPGLAVETQYF.

This rearrangement joins TRBV6-5 to TRBJ1-2; TRBD1 aligns across 7 bases. The CDR3 has 14 residues. From germline, CDR1 is MNHEY and CDR2 SVGAGI. The ends lost 6 bases at V and 2 bases at J; junction bases unmatched: 6. DNA of the CDR3: TGTGCCAGCAGCCCCCGGGACAGCAACTATGGCTACACCTTC. It codes for CASSPRDSNYGYTF.

The CDR3 DNA sequence: TGCGCCAGCAGTGAGTCTCGGCCTCGGTGGGAGGCTTTCTTT. This translates into CASSESRPRWEAFF. This rearrangement joins TRBV10-2 to TRBJ1-1; D is unresolved. CDR3 length equals 14 residues. Trimming cost V 0 bases and J 11 bases, with 16 bases left between them. CDR1 is WSHSY and CDR2 is SAAADI in the germline V gene.

The chain is built from TRBV28 and TRBJ2-1, with TRBD2 identical over 8 bases. The CDR3 has 14 amino acids. Germline V gives CDR1 MDHEN, CDR2 SYDVKM. Trimming removed 7 bases from V and 8 bases from J; junction bases left unmatched: 10. The CDR3: CASTQLGGAHEQFF. CDR3 nucleotides: TGTGCCAGCACCCAACTCGGGGGGGCCCATGAGCAGTTCTTC.

The chain combines TRBV11-2 with TRBJ1-5; a possible D gene is TRBD1 (6 bases). V lost 5 bases and J lost 3, with 11 bases in between. The germline gives CDR1 SGHAT, CDR2 FQNNGV. There are 14 residues in the CDR3. DNA of the CDR3: TGTGCCAGCAGCACTGGACAGACCAATCAGCCCCAGCATTTT. Its translation: CASSTGQTNQPQHF.

This clone has a handful of counts. The chain combines TRBV5-5 with TRBJ1-2; 8 bases align to TRBD1. The junction had 13 bases not matched to a gene; V was cut back by 3 bases and J by 0 bases. The CDR3 covers 18 residues. Germline V gene data show CDR1 as SGHKS and CDR2 as YYEKEE (reference sequence). The CDR3 spells CASSSSPGTGYSNYGYTF. CDR3 DNA sequence: TGTGCCAGCAGCTCCAGTCCCGGGACAGGATACTCTAACTATGGCTACACCTTC. Using reference TRBV5-5 and TRBJ1-2 for the parts outside the CDR3, the full variable domain is DAGVTQSPTHLIKTRGQQVTLRCSPISGHKSVSWYQQVLGQGPQFIFQYYEKEERGRGNFPDRFSARQFPNYSSELNVNALLLGDSALYLCASSSSPGTGYSNYGYTFGSGTRLTVV.

This chain uses TRBV28 with TRBJ2-5; 9 positions agree with TRBD1. Germline assignment: CDR1 MDHEN and CDR2 SYDVKM. The V and J ends lost 6 bases and 4 bases, in that order; junction bases with no gene match: 3. The CDR3 runs to 13 residues. CDR3 bases: TGTGCCAGCAGACGACAGGGGGGAGAGACCCAGTACTTC. It codes for CASRRQGGETQYF.